Below, one TCR beta chain is given with its context. Its cognate antigen is unknown. This specimen belongs to a study of monozygotic twins with inflammatory bowel disease. Sampling involved one blood draw (approximately 2.3 ml) for every donor. Study-level points and caveats: IBD patients carried less diverse TCRbeta repertoires (inverse Simpson) than healthy co-twins.

TCRdb reprocessed the 5' RACE reads; each CDR3 protein has one entry and no DNA is given. Recorded for this sample: fewer than 110,000 distinct CDR3 sequences. The CDR3 covers 17 residues. The germline CDR1 and CDR2 sequences are SEHNR and FQNEAQ (reference sequence). The J gene is TRBJ1-5, the V gene TRBV7-9; TCRdb returns TRBD1, unconfirmable since there is no DNA. The sequencing sample was made of blood. This TCR came from a human donor with ulcerative colitis or Crohn's disease, or a healthy co-twin of an affected twin (not recorded which). The CDR3 protein is CASSLGSAGIRNQPQHF.